What follows is one T cell receptor beta chain and its context. The data stem from a study of blood T cell repertoires in COVID-19. The CDR3 has 14 amino acids. V lost 5 bases and J 3 bases, leaving 14 bases between the germline ends. Per germline, CDR1 SGHDN and CDR2 FVKESK. Produced via immunoSEQ multiplex PCR; TCRdb's table is partial and in-frame only. The sample has some 250,000 clones, approximately 86% seen once. The rearrangement uses TRBV14 and TRBJ2-7; D is ambiguous. The TCR originated in a man aged 25-45 years with active or convalescent COVID-19. The specimen was peripheral blood. The DNA for the CDR3 is TGTGCCAGCAGCGGCGCCCCGAGGAACTACGAGCAGTACTTC. Protein product: CASSGAPRNYEQYF.